One T cell receptor (beta chain) is described in this entry. The antigen is undetermined. This sample was included in a study of T cell responses to AZD1222 COVID-19 vaccine. Notes on the study in general: Rises in breadth and depth of Spike-specific TCRs came after two AZD1222 doses. Donors were mostly white British, more females; clonal diversity possibly underestimated. Nearly half of spike-specific TCRs reportedly target variant regions that are unmutated in the B.1.351 and B.1.1.7 variants.

Some second doses came at about 4 weeks and others at about 12 weeks; these were pooled. This CDR3 has 14 residues. V was trimmed by 9 bases and J by 3 bases, leaving 17 bases between them. Germline assignment: CDR1 SNHLY and CDR2 FYNNEI. Some clones are missing from TCRdb's copy, which holds only in-frame ones; the method was immunoSEQ multiplex PCR. The table has around 130,000 clones, around 89% seen once. The chain employs TRBV2 and TRBJ1-2; TRBD1 might be the D (6 bases). The sequence came from an adult who received the AZD1222 COVID-19 vaccine. Sequences were derived from peripheral blood, sampled 28 days after the second AZD1222 dose. Here the CDR3 DNA reads TGTGCCAGTACACAGGGAGGAAGGGACTATGGCTACACCTTC. Translation gives CASTQGGRDYGYTF. The variable domain in full, completed from reference TRBV2 and TRBJ1-2, reads EPEVTQTPSHQVTQMGQEVILRCVPISNHLYFYWYRQILGQKVEFLVSFYNNEISEKSEIFDDQFSVERPDGSNFTLKIRSTKLEDSAMYFCASTQGGRDYGYTFGSGTRLTVV.